This is a list of T cell receptor beta chains from one sample in a study of cytomegalovirus exposure and HLA in healthy donors. The data were produced by immunoSEQ multiplex PCR, yet TCRdb's version contains in-frame clones alone and is incomplete. The repertoire has more than 95,000 clones, roughly 80% of them found once; the top ten carry under 2%. Material for sequencing was PBMCs. These receptors originate from a man aged 18 to 30 in good health and CMV-seronegative. Each CDR3 is given with its conserved first and last residue. Fields, in order: clone size, V gene, J gene, D gene, CDR3 DNA, CDR3 protein. D genes are given only for firm matches. Some rows have no size entry. The others give once, few or many, or a class for an expanded clone.

>-|TRBV6-4|TRBJ2-3|TRBD2
TGTGCCAGCAGTGAGCGAGCGGGGGCCACAGATACGCAGTATTTT
CASSERAGATDTQYF
>once|TRBV6-6|TRBJ1-5|-
TGTGCCAGCAGTACAGGACAGAATAATCAGCCCCAGCATTTT
CASSTGQNNQPQHF
>-|TRBV19|TRBJ2-7|-
TGTGCCAGTAGTCCGCAGACAGGCACCTACGAGCAGTACTTC
CASSPQTGTYEQYF
>-|TRBV5-6|TRBJ2-1|TRBD2
TGTGCCAGCAGGACTAGCGGGGGGGCCCACGAGCAGTTCTTC
CASRTSGGAHEQFF
>-|TRBV5-1|TRBJ2-7|TRBD1
TGCGCCAGCAGCCGGACAGGTACCTACGAGCAGTACTTC
CASSRTGTYEQYF
>-|TRBV6-1|TRBJ1-2|-
TGTGCCAGCAGTGTAGATCGGGGGGCCTATGGCTACACCTTC
CASSVDRGAYGYTF
>-|TRBV25-1|TRBJ2-5|TRBD1
TGTGCCAGCAGTGACTGGACAGGGGTTGGCGAGACCCAGTACTTC
CASSDWTGVGETQYF
>-|TRBV2|TRBJ2-5|-
TGTGCCAGCAACAGGGAACAAGAGACCCAGTACTTC
CASNREQETQYF
>-|TRBV5-1|TRBJ2-5|TRBD2
TGCGCCAGCAGCTCAGGGACTAGCGTTGAAGAGACCCAGTACTTC
CASSSGTSVEETQYF
>-|TRBV9|TRBJ2-3|-
TGTGCCAGCAGCCCTAGCAGCAGCACAGATACGCAGTATTTT
CASSPSSSTDTQYF
>-|TRBV7-8|TRBJ1-5|TRBD1
TGTGCCAGCAGCTTAGCGGGACAGAGCAATCAGCCCCAGCATTTT
CASSLAGQSNQPQHF
>-|TRBV2|TRBJ1-2|-
TGTGCCAGCAGTGATGGGGAGGACTATGGCTACACCTTC
CASSDGEDYGYTF
>-|TRBV5-6|TRBJ1-4|TRBD1
TGTGCCAGCAGCAAGACAGGGGGACAGGAAAAACTGTTTTTT
CASSKTGGQEKLFF
>-|TRBV7-8|TRBJ1-2|TRBD1
TGTGCCACATCTCCGGACAGGGACGATAACTATGGCTACACCTTC
CATSPDRDDNYGYTF
>-|TRBV19|TRBJ2-1|TRBD2
TGTGCCACCCGGGGACTAGCGGGGGGCCGATCCTACAATGAGCAGTTCTTC
CATRGLAGGRSYNEQFF
>-|TRBV19|TRBJ1-1|TRBD1
TGTGCCAGCCACAGGGGGAATCCGAACACTGAAGCTTTCTTT
CASHRGNPNTEAFF
>-|TRBV4-2|TRBJ2-1|TRBD1
TGTGCCAGCAGCCAAGAGACAGGGGGCACCTACAATGAGCAGTTCTTC
CASSQETGGTYNEQFF
>few|TRBV2|TRBJ1-1|-
TGTGCCAGCAGTGAATTCGGGATGAACACTGAAGCTTTCTTT
CASSEFGMNTEAFF
>-|TRBV7-2|TRBJ1-3|TRBD1
TGTGCCAGCAGCCCTACAGGGGCGGGAAACACCATATATTTT
CASSPTGAGNTIYF
>once|TRBV11-2|TRBJ2-2|-
TGTGCCAGCAGCTCAGGGGTAGGAAACACCGGGGAGCTGTTTTTT
CASSSGVGNTGELFF
>-|TRBV5-1|TRBJ1-4|TRBD1
TGCGCCAGCAGCCGACGGACAGGGGGTAGTGAAAAACTGTTTTTT
CASSRRTGGSEKLFF
>-|TRBV27|TRBJ1-1|TRBD1
TGTGCCAGCAGGGACAGGGGCCTAATGAACACTGAAGCTTTCTTT
CASRDRGLMNTEAFF
>-|TRBV11-2|TRBJ1-1|-
TGTGCCAGCAGCTTAGGATCGGTAATAAACACTGAAGCTTTCTTT
CASSLGSVINTEAFF